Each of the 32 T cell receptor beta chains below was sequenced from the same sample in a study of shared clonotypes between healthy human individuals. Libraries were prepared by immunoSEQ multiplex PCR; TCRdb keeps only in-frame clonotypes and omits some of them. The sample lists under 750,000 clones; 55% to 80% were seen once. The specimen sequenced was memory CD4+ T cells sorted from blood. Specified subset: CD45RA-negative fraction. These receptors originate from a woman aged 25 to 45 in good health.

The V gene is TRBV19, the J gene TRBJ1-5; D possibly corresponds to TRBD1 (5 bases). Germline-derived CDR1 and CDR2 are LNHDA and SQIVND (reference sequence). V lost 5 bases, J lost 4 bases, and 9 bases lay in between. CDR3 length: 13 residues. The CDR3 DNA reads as TGTGCCAGTAGTTATGACAGAAATCAGCCCCAGCATTTT. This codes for CASSYDRNQPQHF.

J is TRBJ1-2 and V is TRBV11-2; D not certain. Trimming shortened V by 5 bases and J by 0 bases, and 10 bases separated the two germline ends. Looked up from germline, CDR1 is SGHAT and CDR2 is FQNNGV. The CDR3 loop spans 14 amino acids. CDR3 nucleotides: TGTGCCAGCAGCAGAGGTCAGACTAACTATGGCTACACCTTC. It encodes CASSRGQTNYGYTF.

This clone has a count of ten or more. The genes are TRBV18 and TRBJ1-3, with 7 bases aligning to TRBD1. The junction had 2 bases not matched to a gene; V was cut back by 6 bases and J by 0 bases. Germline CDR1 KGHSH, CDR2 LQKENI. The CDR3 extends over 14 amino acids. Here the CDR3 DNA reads TGTGCCAGCTCCGGGGACAGCTCTGGAAACACCATATATTTT. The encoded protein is CASSGDSSGNTIYF.

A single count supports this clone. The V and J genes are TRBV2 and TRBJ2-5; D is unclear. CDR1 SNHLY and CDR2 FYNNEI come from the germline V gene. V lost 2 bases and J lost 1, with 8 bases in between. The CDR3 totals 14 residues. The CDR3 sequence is CASSETTVQETQYF. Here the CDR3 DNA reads TGTGCCAGCAGTGAAACCACAGTCCAAGAGACCCAGTACTTC.

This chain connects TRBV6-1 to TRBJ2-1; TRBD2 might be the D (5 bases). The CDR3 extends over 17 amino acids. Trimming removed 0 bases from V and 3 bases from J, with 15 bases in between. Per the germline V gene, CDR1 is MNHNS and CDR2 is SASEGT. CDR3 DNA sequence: TGTGCCAGCAGTGAAGCGGGGTGGGAGCGAAACTACAATGAGCAGTTCTTC. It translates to CASSEAGWERNYNEQFF.

CDR3 loop: CASSLPGTSRETQYF. The CDR3 nucleotides read TGTGCCAGCAGTTTGCCGGGTACTAGCCGAGAGACCCAGTACTTC. This chain connects TRBV27 to TRBJ2-5, with D possibly matching TRBD2 (6 bases). CDR1 is MNHEY and CDR2 is SMNVEV in the germline V gene (reference sequence). The CDR3 is 15 amino acids. The V gene lost 3 bases and the J gene lost 4 bases, with 15 bases spanning the gap.

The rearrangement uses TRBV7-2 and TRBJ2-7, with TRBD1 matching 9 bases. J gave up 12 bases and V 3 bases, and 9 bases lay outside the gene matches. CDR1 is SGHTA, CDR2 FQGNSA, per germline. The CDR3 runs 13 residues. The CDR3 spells CASSFRPGQGGYF. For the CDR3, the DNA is TGTGCCAGCAGCTTTCGCCCGGGACAGGGAGGGTACTTC.

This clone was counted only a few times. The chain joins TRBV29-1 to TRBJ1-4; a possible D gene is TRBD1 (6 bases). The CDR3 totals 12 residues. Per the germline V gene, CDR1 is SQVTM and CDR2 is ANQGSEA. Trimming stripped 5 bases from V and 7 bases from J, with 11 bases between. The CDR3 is CSVQGPGEKLFF. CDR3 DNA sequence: TGCAGCGTTCAGGGGCCGGGTGAAAAACTGTTTTTT.

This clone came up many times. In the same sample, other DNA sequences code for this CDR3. The DNA of the CDR3 is TGCGCCAGCAGCTTTGGCGGGAACACCGGGGAGCTGTTTTTT. Amino acid sequence: CASSFGGNTGELFF. The V call is TRBV5-1, the J call TRBJ2-2; D is ambiguous. V lost 2 bases to trimming and J lost 1 base, with 6 bases between them. The CDR3 sequence is 14 residues long. The germline gives CDR1 SGHRS, CDR2 YFSETQ. The variable domain in full, with the rest retrieved from reference TRBV5-1 and TRBJ2-2, is KAGVTQTPRYLIKTRGQQVTLSCSPISGHRSVSWYQQTPGQGLQFLFEYFSETQRNKGNFPGRFSGRQFSNSRSEMNVSTLELGDSALYLCASSFGGNTGELFFGEGSRLTVL.

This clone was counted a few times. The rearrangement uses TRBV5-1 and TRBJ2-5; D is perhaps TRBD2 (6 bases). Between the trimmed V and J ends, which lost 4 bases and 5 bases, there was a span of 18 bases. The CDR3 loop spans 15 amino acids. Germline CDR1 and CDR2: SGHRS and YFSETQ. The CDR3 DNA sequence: TGCGCCAGCAGCATAGGGGACCGGGACTTTGAGACCCAGTACTTC. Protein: CASSIGDRDFETQYF.

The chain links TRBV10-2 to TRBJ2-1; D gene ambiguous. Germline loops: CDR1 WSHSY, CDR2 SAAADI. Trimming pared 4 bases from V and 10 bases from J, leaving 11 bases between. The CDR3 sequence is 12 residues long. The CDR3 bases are TGCGCCAGCAGTGGTCTGTCCCGAGAGCAGTTCTTC. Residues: CASSGLSREQFF.

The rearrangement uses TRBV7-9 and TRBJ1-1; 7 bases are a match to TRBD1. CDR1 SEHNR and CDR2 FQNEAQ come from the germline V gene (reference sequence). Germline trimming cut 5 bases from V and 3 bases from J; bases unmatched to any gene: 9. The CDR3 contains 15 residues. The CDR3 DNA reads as TGTGCCAGCAGCCCCGGGACAGCCCCCGACACTGAAGCTTTCTTT. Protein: CASSPGTAPDTEAFF.

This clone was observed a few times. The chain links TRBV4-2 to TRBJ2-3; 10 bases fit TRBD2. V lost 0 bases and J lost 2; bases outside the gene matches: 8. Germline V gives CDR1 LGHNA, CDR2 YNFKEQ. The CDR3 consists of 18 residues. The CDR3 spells CASSQDASGTSDTDTQYF. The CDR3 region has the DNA TGTGCCAGCAGCCAAGACGCTTCCGGGACTAGCGACACAGATACGCAGTATTTT.

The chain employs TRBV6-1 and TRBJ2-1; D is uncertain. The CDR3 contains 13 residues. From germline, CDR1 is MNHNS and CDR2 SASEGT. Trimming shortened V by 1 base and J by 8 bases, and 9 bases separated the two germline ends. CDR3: CASSEGWDDEQFF. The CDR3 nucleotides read TGTGCCAGCAGTGAAGGTTGGGATGATGAGCAGTTCTTC.

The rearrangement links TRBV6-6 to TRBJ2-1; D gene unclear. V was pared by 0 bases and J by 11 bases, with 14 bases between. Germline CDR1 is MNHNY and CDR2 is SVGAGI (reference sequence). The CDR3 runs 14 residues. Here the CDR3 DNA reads TGTGCCAGCAGTTACTCGAGAGGTAACTTTAAGCAGTTCTTC. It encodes CASSYSRGNFKQFF.

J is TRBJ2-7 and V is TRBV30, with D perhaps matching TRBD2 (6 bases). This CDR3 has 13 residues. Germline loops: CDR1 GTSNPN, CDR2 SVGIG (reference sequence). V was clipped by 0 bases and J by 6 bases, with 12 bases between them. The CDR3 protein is CAWSVTGVGEQYF. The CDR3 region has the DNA TGTGCCTGGAGTGTAACGGGAGTGGGCGAGCAGTACTTC.

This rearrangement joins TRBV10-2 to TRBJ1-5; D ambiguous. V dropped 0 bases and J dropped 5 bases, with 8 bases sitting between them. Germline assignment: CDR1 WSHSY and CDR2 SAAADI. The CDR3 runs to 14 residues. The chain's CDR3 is CASSESRRHQPQHF. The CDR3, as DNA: TGCGCCAGCAGTGAGTCCAGGAGGCATCAGCCCCAGCATTTT.

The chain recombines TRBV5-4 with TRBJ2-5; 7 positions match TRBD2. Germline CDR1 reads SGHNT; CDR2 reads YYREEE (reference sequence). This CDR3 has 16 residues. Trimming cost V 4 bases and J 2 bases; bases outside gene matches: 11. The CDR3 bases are TGTGCCAGCAGCCCAACCGTGACTAGCCCTCAAGAGACCCAGTACTTC. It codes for CASSPTVTSPQETQYF.

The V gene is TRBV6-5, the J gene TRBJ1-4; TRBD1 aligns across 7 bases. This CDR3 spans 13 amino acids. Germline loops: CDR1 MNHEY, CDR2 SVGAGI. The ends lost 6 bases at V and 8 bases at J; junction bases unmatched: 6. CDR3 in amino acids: CASRRQGAEKLFF. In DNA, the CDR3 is TGTGCCAGCAGAAGACAGGGCGCAGAAAAACTGTTTTTT.

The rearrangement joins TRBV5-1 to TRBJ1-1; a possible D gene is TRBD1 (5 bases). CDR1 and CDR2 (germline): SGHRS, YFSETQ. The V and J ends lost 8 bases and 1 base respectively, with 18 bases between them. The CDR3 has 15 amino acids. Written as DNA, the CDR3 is TGCGCCAGTGCTTGGGGCCGACCGACGAACACTGAAGCTTTCTTT. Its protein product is CASAWGRPTNTEAFF. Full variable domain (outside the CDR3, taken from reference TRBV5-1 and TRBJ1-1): KAGVTQTPRYLIKTRGQQVTLSCSPISGHRSVSWYQQTPGQGLQFLFEYFSETQRNKGNFPGRFSGRQFSNSRSEMNVSTLELGDSALYLCASAWGRPTNTEAFFGQGTRLTVV.

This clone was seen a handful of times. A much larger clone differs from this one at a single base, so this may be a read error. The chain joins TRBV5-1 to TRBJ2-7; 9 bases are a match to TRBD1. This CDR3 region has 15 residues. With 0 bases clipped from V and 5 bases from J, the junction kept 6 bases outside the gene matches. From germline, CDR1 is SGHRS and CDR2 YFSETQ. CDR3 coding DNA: TGCGCCAGCAGCTTGGGGGACAGGGACTTCGACGAGCAGTACTTC. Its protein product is CASSLGDRDFDEQYF. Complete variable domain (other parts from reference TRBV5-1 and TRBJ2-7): KAGVTQTPRYLIKTRGQQVTLSCSPISGHRSVSWYQQTPGQGLQFLFEYFSETQRNKGNFPGRFSGRQFSNSRSEMNVSTLELGDSALYLCASSLGDRDFDEQYFGPGTRLTVT.

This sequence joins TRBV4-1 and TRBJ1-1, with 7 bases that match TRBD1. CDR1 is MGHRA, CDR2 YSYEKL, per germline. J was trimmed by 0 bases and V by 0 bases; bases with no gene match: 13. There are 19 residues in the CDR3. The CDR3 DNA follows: TGCGCCAGCAGCCAAGACGAAAACCGGGACAGACAACTGAACACTGAAGCTTTCTTT. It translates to CASSQDENRDRQLNTEAFF.

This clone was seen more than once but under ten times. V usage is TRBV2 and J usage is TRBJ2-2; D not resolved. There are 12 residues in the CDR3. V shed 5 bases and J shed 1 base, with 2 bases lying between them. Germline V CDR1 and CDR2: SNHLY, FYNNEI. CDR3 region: CASSKNTGELFF. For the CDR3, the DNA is TGTGCCAGCAGTAAGAACACCGGGGAGCTGTTTTTT.

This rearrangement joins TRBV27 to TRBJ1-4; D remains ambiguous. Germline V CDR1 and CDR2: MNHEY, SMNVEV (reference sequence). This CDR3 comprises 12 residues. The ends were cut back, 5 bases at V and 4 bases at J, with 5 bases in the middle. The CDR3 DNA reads TGTGCCAGCAGTCGCGGTAATGAAAAACTGTTTTTT. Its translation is CASSRGNEKLFF.

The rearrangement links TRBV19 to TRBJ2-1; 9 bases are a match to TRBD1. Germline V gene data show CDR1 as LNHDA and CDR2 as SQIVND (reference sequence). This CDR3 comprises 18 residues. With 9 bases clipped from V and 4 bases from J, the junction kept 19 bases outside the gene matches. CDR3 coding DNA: TGTGCCAGCCAACGAACGGGACAGGGCCGGGGTTGGTACAATGAGCAGTTCTTC. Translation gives CASQRTGQGRGWYNEQFF.

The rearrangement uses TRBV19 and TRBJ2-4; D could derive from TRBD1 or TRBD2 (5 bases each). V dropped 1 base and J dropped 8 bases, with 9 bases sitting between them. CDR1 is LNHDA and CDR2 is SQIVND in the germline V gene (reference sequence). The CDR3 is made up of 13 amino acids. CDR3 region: CASSIVGTDIQYF. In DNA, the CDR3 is TGTGCCAGTAGTATAGTGGGGACGGACATTCAGTACTTC.

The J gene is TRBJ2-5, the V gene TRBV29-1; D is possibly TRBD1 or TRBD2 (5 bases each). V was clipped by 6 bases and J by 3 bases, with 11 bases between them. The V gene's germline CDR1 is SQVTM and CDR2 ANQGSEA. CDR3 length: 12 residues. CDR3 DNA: TGCAGCGTCATAGTGGGGGAAGAGACCCAGTACTTC. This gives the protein CSVIVGEETQYF.

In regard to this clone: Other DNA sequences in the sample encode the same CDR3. The CDR3 sequence: CASSPQREETQYF. The DNA of the CDR3 is TGTGCCAGCTCACCCCAACGGGAAGAGACCCAGTACTTC. The chain links TRBV18 to TRBJ2-5; D not resolved. The CDR3 consists of 13 residues. Trimming removed 3 bases from V and 3 bases from J, with 8 bases in between. CDR1 and CDR2 from the germline V gene are KGHSH and LQKENI. Full variable domain (outside the CDR3, taken from reference TRBV18 and TRBJ2-5): NAGVMQNPRHLVRRRGQEARLRCSPMKGHSHVYWYRQLPEEGLKFMVYLQKENIIDESGMPKERFSAEFPKEGPSILRIQQVVRGDSAAYFCASSPQREETQYFGPGTRLLVL.

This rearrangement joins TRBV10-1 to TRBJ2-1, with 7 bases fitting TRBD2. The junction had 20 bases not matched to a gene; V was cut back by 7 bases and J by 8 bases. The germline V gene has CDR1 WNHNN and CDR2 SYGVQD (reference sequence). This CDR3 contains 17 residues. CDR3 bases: TGCGCCAGCAATCCATATCCCAAGCGGGATCGTCGGGATGAGCAGTTCTTC. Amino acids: CASNPYPKRDRRDEQFF.

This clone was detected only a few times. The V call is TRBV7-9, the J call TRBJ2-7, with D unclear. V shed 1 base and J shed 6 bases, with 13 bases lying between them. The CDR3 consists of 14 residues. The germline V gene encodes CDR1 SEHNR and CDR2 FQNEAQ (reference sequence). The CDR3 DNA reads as TGTGCCAGCAGCTTAGGCAGTCAGAAAAGCGAGCAGTACTTC. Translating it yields CASSLGSQKSEQYF.

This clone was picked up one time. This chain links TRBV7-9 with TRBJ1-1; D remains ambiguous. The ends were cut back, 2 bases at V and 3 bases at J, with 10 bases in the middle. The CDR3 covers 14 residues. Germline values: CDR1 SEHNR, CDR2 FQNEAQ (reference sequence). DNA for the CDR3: TGTGCCAGCAGCTTAATGATGGAGGACACTGAAGCTTTCTTT. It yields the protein CASSLMMEDTEAFF.

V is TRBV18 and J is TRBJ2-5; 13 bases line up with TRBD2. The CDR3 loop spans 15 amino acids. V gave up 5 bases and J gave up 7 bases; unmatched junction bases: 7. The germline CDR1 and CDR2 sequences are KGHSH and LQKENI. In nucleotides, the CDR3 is TGTGCCAGCTCATCCGGGACTAGCGGGAAGGGGACCCAGTACTTC. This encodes CASSSGTSGKGTQYF.